What follows are 16 T cell receptor beta chains derived from one specimen sequenced in a study of prognosis after radiotherapy for stage I lung cancer. Two-round multiplex PCR on genomic DNA was the method by which TCR beta CDR3 was amplified. Round-one PCR had primers specific to each TRBV and TRBJ gene. Each CDR3 protein is one row after TCRdb ran MiXCR on the multiplex PCR reads. The data hold around 20,000 distinct CDR3 sequences, with approximately 45% observed a single time. Specimen: PBMCs, collected before or after stereotactic body radiation therapy (not recorded which). These receptors came from a donor over 45 with non-small cell lung cancer.

At least ten counts were recorded for this clonotype. The chain uses TRBV20-1 and TRBJ2-7, with D uncertain. The CDR3 consists of 14 residues. Per germline, CDR1 DFQATT and CDR2 SNEGSKA (reference sequence). Trimming removed 0 bases from V and 0 bases from J, with 9 bases in between. CDR3 amino acids: CSARDPTASYEQYF. The CDR3 nucleotides are TGCAGTGCTAGAGATCCCACGGCCTCCTACGAGCAGTACTTC.

This chain connects TRBV11-2 to TRBJ2-3; perhaps TRBD1 as D (5 bases). CDR1 is SGHAT and CDR2 is FQNNGV in the germline V gene. This CDR3 is 18 amino acids long. Between the trimmed V and J ends, which lost 2 bases and 7 bases, there was a span of 25 bases. CDR3 nucleotide sequence: TGTGCCAGCAGCTTACGCGGTCGTAGCAGCCCTAAGGGGAATACGCAGTATTTT. Its translation: CASSLRGRSSPKGNTQYF.

Concerning this clonotype: A far larger clone lies a single base away; this is likely a read error. This sequence joins TRBV6-1 and TRBJ1-2; TRBD1 matches at 7 bases. In germline, CDR1 is MNHNS, CDR2 SASEGT. After removal of 7 bases from V and 5 bases from J, the junction contained 10 bases not matched to a gene. The CDR3 is 14 residues long. CDR3 amino acids: CASIPDRLGYGYTF. The CDR3 DNA reads TGTGCCAGCATCCCGGACAGGTTGGGGTATGGCTACACCTTC.

The rearrangement joins TRBV7-2 to TRBJ2-7, with D tentatively TRBD2 (6 bases). V dropped 5 bases and J dropped 6 bases, with 20 bases sitting between them. The CDR3 extends over 15 amino acids. Germline assignment: CDR1 SGHTA and CDR2 FQGNSA. The CDR3 spells CASSPPGDPLGEQYF. The CDR3 DNA follows: TGTGCCAGCAGCCCTCCGGGGGACCCTTTGGGCGAGCAGTACTTC.

About this clonotype: No conserved phenylalanine or tryptophan is present at the end of the CDR3, so a read error is the likely explanation. CDR3 sequence: CASSAGNTEAFS. CDR3 nucleotides: TGTGCCAGCAGCGCGGGGAACACTGAAGCTTTCTCT. This rearrangement joins TRBV13 to TRBJ1-1, with D unclear. Germline V gene data show CDR1 as PRHDT and CDR2 as FYEKMQ (reference sequence). V lost 5 bases and J lost 1, with 5 bases in between. The length of the CDR3 is 12 residues.

A few counts support this clonotype. This chain links TRBV19 with TRBJ2-1, with 9 bases that match TRBD2. The CDR3 has 15 residues. Trimming at V came to 6 bases and at J to 7 bases, leaving 10 bases not matched to a gene. Germline loops: CDR1 LNHDA, CDR2 SQIVND (reference sequence). CDR3 nucleotides: TGTGCCAGTAGCACTAAGGCGGGAGGGATGAATGAGCAGTTCTTC. Its translation is CASSTKAGGMNEQFF.

This clonotype was observed many times. The chain couples TRBV13 to TRBJ2-2, with D possibly matching TRBD2 (6 bases). The CDR3 sequence is 15 residues long. Germline CDR1 and CDR2: PRHDT and FYEKMQ (reference sequence). Trimming took 5 bases from V and 4 from J, leaving 14 bases between them. Here the CDR3 DNA reads TGTGCCAGCAGCCCCTACGGGGGTTCCACCGGGGAGCTGTTTTTT. Translation gives CASSPYGGSTGELFF. The full variable domain, its missing parts supplied by reference TRBV13 and TRBJ2-2, is AAGVIQSPRHLIKEKRETATLKCYPIPRHDTVYWYQQGPGQDPQFLISFYEKMQSDKGSIPDRFSAQQFSDYHSELNMSSLELGDSALYFCASSPYGGSTGELFFGEGSRLTVL.

By sample share, this clonotype is medium-sized (0.01 to 0.1%). This chain joins TRBV2 and TRBJ1-2; TRBD1 agrees at 9 bases. Germline V CDR1 and CDR2: SNHLY, FYNNEI. With V trimmed by 5 bases and J by 4 bases, 2 bases remained unmatched. This CDR3 contains 13 residues. The CDR3 is CASSPGQGYGYTF. The CDR3 bases are TGTGCCAGCAGTCCGGGACAGGGCTATGGCTACACCTTC.

This clonotype was seen repeatedly, ten times or more. The rearrangement links TRBV7-3 to TRBJ2-1; D is ambiguous. V was trimmed by 2 bases and J by 0 bases, leaving 11 bases between them. The CDR3 contains 16 residues. The germline CDR1 and CDR2 sequences are SGHTA and FQGTGA. The CDR3 here is CASSLDLGSSYNEQFF. As DNA, the CDR3 is TGTGCCAGCAGCTTAGATTTGGGAAGCTCCTACAATGAGCAGTTCTTC.

This clonotype is labeled as medium-sized. V and J are TRBV5-4 and TRBJ1-2; tentative D call: TRBD1 (5 bases). The germline V gene encodes CDR1 SGHNT and CDR2 YYREEE (reference sequence). CDR3 size: 17 residues. Trimming cost V 4 bases and J 4 bases, with 23 bases left between them. CDR3 nucleotide sequence: TGTGCCAGCAGCCCTAATGCCGGGACTGAAAGTCCCTATGGCTACACCTTC. As protein: CASSPNAGTESPYGYTF. The entire variable domain, with the rest obtained from reference TRBV5-4 and TRBJ1-2, is as follows: ETGVTQSPTHLIKTRGQQVTLRCSSQSGHNTVSWYQQALGQGPQFIFQYYREEENGRGNFPPRFSGLQFPNYSSELNVNALELDDSALYLCASSPNAGTESPYGYTFGSGTRLTVV.

This clonotype was seen many times. The V call is TRBV6-2 or TRBV6-3, the J call TRBJ2-5, with D perhaps TRBD1 or TRBD2 (5 bases each). The CDR3 is 14 residues long. The V end was cut by 5 bases, the J end by 5 bases, with 15 bases between. The germline CDR1 and CDR2 sequences are MNHEY and SVGEGT. As DNA, the CDR3 is TGTGCCAGCAGTGAAAGTGTCTGGGGGGAGACCCAGTACTTC. Its protein product is CASSESVWGETQYF.

This clonotype was counted at least ten times. This chain joins TRBV11-2 and TRBJ2-1; no clear D. Germline V lookup: CDR1 SGHAT, CDR2 FQNNGV. The CDR3 consists of 14 residues. V was trimmed by 0 bases and J by 10 bases, leaving 13 bases between them. The CDR3 region has the DNA TGTGCCAGCAGCTTAGATAGGATATCTCGCGAGCAGTTCTTC. It is translated as CASSLDRISREQFF.

In its sample, this clonotype was seen many times. CDR3 protein: CASSQDPGIEAFF. The CDR3 bases are TGTGCCAGCAGCCAAGATCCGGGTATTGAAGCTTTCTTT. The chain couples TRBV4-2 to TRBJ1-1; D gene uncertain. The V and J ends lost 0 bases and 7 bases respectively, with 9 bases between them. The CDR3 totals 13 residues. Per germline, CDR1 LGHNA and CDR2 YNFKEQ.

This clonotype was counted at least ten times. The chain employs TRBV19 and TRBJ1-5; D perhaps matches TRBD1 (6 bases). This CDR3 is 16 amino acids long. The ends were cut back, 8 bases at V and 6 bases at J, with 23 bases in the middle. Per germline, CDR1 LNHDA and CDR2 SQIVND (reference sequence). As DNA, the CDR3 is TGTGCCAGTTCGGAATGGAGCGCAGGGGTGATTCAGCCCCAGCATTTT. It codes for CASSEWSAGVIQPQHF.

This chain joins TRBV4-2 and TRBJ2-7; 8 positions match TRBD2. Trimming removed 4 bases from V and 2 bases from J; junction bases left unmatched: 7. CDR1 is LGHNA, CDR2 YNFKEQ, per germline. This CDR3 has 15 residues. CDR3 protein: CASSPRGLDTYEQYF. CDR3 DNA: TGTGCCAGCAGCCCTAGGGGACTAGATACCTACGAGCAGTACTTC.

Points on this clonotype: A far more abundant clone sits one base away, making this likely a read error. The J gene is TRBJ2-2, the V gene TRBV6-4; 8 bases line up with TRBD1. Looked up from germline, CDR1 is MRHNA and CDR2 is SNTAGT. This CDR3 spans 14 amino acids. The chain's CDR3 is CASSYQGAGGDLFF. The CDR3, as DNA: TGTGCCAGCAGTTACCAGGGGGCGGGCGGGGATCTGTTTTTT.